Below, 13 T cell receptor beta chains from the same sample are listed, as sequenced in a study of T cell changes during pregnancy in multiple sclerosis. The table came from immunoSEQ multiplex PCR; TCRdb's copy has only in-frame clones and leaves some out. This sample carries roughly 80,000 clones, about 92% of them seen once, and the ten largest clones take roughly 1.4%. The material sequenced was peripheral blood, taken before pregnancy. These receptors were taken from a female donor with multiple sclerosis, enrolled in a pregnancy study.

CDR3 sequence: CASSEPGLNRETQYF. In DNA, the CDR3 is TGTGCCAGCAGTGAGCCGGGACTCAATCGGGAGACCCAGTACTTC. This rearrangement joins TRBV6-1 to TRBJ2-5; D is perhaps TRBD2 (6 bases). The CDR3 runs to 15 residues. The V gene lost 3 bases and the J gene lost 5 bases, with 16 bases spanning the gap. Per the germline V gene, CDR1 is MNHNS and CDR2 is SASEGT.

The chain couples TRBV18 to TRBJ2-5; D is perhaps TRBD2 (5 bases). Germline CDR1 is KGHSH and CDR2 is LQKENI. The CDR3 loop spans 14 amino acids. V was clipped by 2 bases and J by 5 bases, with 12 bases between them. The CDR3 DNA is TGTGCCAGCTCACCAAGCTTTACGGGGGAGACCCAGTACTTC. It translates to CASSPSFTGETQYF.

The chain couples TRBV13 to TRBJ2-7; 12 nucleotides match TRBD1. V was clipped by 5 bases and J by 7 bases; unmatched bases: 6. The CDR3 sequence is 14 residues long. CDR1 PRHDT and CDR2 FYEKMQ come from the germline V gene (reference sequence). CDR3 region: CASSKGQGAREQYF. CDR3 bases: TGTGCCAGCAGCAAGGGACAGGGGGCGAGGGAGCAGTACTTC. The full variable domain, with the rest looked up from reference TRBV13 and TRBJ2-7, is AAGVIQSPRHLIKEKRETATLKCYPIPRHDTVYWYQQGPGQDPQFLISFYEKMQSDKGSIPDRFSAQQFSDYHSELNMSSLELGDSALYFCASSKGQGAREQYFGPGTRLTVT.

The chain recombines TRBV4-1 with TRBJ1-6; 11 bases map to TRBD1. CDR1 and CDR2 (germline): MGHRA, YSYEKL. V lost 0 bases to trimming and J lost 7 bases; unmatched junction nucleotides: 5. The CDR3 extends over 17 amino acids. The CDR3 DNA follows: TGCGCCAGCAGCCAAGACGTAGGACAGGGGGCAAATTCACCCCTCCACTTT. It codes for CASSQDVGQGANSPLHF.

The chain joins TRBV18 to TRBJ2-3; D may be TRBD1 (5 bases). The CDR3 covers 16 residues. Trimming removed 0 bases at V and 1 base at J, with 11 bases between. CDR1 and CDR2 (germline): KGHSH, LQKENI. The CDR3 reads CASSPPLGQRTDTQYF. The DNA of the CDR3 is TGTGCCAGCTCACCACCCTTAGGACAACGCACAGATACGCAGTATTTT.

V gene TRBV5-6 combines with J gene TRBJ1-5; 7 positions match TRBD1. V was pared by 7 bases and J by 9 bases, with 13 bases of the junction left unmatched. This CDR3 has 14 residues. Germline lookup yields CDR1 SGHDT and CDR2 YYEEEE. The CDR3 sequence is CASQSGTVGMPQHF. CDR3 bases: TGTGCCAGCCAATCTGGGACAGTCGGCATGCCCCAGCATTTT. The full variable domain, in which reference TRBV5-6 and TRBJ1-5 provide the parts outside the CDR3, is DAGVTQSPTHLIKTRGQQVTLRCSPKSGHDTVSWYQQALGQGPQFIFQYYEEEERQRGNFPDRFSGHQFPNYSSELNVNALLLGDSALYLCASQSGTVGMPQHFGDGTRLSIL.

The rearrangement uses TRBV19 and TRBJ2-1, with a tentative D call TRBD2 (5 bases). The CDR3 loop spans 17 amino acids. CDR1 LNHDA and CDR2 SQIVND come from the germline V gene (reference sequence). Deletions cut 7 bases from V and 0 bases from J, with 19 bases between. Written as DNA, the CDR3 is TGTGCCAGTACCCCAAGGAGCGGTAAAAGCTCCTACAATGAGCAGTTCTTC. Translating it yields CASTPRSGKSSYNEQFF.

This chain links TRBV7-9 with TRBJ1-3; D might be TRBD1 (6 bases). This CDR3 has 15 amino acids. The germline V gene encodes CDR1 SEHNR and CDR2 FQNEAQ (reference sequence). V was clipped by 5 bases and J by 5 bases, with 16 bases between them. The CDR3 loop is CASSNEAGARNTIYF. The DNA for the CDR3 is TGTGCCAGCAGCAACGAGGCAGGGGCCCGAAACACCATATATTTT.

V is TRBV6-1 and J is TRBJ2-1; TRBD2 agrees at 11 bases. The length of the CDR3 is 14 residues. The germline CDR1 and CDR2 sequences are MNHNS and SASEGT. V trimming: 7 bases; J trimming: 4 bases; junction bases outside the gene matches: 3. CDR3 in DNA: TGTGCCAGCAATCTAGCGGGGGGATACAATGAGCAGTTCTTC. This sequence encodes CASNLAGGYNEQFF.

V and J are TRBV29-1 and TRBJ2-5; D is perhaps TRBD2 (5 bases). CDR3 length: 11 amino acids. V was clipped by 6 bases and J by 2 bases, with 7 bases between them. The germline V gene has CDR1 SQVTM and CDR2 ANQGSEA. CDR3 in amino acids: CSVPGQETQYF. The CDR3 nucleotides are TGCAGCGTCCCGGGACAAGAGACCCAGTACTTC.

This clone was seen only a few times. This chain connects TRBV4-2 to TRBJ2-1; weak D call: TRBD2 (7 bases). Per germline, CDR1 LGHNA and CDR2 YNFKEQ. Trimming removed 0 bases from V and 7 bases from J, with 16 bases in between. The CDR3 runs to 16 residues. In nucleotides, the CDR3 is TGTGCCAGCAGCCAAGAAGTATCACAGGGAGGGAATGAGCAGTTCTTC. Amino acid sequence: CASSQEVSQGGNEQFF.

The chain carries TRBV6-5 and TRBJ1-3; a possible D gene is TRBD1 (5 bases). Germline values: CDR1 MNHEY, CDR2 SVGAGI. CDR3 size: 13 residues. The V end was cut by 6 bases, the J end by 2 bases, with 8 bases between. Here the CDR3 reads CASRQGTGNTIYF. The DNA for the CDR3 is TGTGCCAGCAGGCAGGGCACTGGAAACACCATATATTTT.

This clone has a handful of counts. The CDR3 bases are TGTGCCAGCAGCACCACTTCTAATTCACCCCTCCACTTT. Translating it yields CASSTTSNSPLHF. The chain has TRBV6-6 and TRBJ1-6; no definite D call. Between the trimmed V and J ends, which lost 6 bases and 6 bases, there was a span of 9 bases. Germline V gives CDR1 MNHNY, CDR2 SVGAGI (reference sequence). The CDR3 totals 13 residues.